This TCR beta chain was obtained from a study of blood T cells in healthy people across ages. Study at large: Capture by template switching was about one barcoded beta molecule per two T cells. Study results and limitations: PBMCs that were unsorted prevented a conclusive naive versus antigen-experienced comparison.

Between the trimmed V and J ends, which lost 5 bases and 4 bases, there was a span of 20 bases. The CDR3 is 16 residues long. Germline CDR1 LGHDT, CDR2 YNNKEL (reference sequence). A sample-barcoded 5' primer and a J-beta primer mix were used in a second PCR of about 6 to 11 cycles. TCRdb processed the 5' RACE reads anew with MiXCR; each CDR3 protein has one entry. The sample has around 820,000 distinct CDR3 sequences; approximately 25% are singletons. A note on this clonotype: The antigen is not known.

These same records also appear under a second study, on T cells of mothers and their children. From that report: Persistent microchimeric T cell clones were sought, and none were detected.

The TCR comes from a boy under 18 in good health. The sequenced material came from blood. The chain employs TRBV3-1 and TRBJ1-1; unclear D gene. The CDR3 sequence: CASSIRVLHRLTEAFF. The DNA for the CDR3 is TGTGCCAGCAGCATAAGGGTTCTACATCGACTCACTGAAGCTTTCTTT.